This T cell receptor (beta chain) derives from a study of CD8+ T cells in alopecia areata. General observations from the study: A great number of expanded lesional clones endured in scalp and blood during tofacitinib.

Described treatment: oral pan-JAK inhibitor, 5-10 mg twice daily. Of note for this clone: Antigen specificity is unknown.

The germline V gene has CDR1 MNHEY and CDR2 SMNVEV (reference sequence). The CDR3 is 15 amino acids. Trimming took off 3 bases at V and 3 bases at J, with 13 bases between the two ends. Extraction and reverse transcription of RNA yielded cDNA as the sequencing template. Measured with immunoSEQ multiplex PCR; TCRdb has only the in-frame clones, and not every one. The sample carries roughly 100,000 clones, 55% to 75% recorded once. This TCR was recovered from a human donor with alopecia areata. The input for sequencing was CD8+ T cells sorted from blood, taken around week 55, from a patient treated with tofacitinib. The genes are TRBV27 and TRBJ2-3, with D possibly being TRBD2 (7 bases). CDR3 loop: CASSLWGGATDTQYF. The CDR3 coding sequence is TGTGCCAGCAGTTTGTGGGGGGGGGCAACAGATACGCAGTATTTT.